This T cell receptor (beta chain) was sequenced during a study of post-analysis software for immune sequencing data. Study-level background: Several disease courses (relapsing-remitting, secondary progressive and progressive-relapsing) of multiple sclerosis were included. Study results and caveats: By F measure, strong co-clustering occurred among samples prepared in the same batch. Controls significantly exceeded multiple sclerosis patients in normalized Chao1 diversity. In patients, TRBV5-6, TRBV5-1 and TRBV20-1 belonged to five or six TRBV segments found more frequently than in controls.

CDR1 and CDR2 (germline): SQVTM, ANQGSEA. The CDR3 covers 13 residues. Notes on this clonotype: Its cognate antigen is unknown.

cDNA libraries of TCR beta carried unique molecular identifiers. cDNA molecules numbering approximately 500,000 came from roughly 1.1 to 9.2 million T cells. TCRdb itself ran the PCR reads through MiXCR, one entry per CDR3 protein. This sample has hundreds of thousands of distinct CDR3 sequences, with less than 35% found just once. The receptor's source is a girl aged 5 to 17 with multiple sclerosis. The chain combines TRBV29-1 with TRBJ2-5; TRBD2 agrees at 7 bases. The closer fit of TRBJ2-7 to the DNA end suggests the J call may be wrong. The sample consisted of blood. The CDR3 region is CSVDSQGGAEQYF. The CDR3 region has the DNA TGCAGCGTTGACTCCCAGGGAGGGGCCGAGCAGTACTTC.